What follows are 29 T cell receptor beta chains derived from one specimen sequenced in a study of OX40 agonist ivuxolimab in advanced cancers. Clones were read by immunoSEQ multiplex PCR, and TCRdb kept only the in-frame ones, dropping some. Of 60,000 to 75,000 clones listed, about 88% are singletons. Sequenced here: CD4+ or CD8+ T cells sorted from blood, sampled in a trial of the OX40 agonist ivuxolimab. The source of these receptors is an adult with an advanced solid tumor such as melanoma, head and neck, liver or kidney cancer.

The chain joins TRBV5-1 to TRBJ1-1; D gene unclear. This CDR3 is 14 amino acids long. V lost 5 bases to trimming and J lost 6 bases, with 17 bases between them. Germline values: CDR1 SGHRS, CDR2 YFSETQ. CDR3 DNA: TGCGCCAGCAGTTTCGGTTCGGACGCGGCTGAAGCTTTCTTT. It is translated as CASSFGSDAAEAFF.

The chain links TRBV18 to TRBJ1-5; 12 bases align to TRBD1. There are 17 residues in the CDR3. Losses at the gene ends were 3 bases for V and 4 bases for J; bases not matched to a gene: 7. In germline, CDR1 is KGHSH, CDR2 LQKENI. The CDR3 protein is CASSPGQGAGNNQPQHF. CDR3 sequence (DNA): TGTGCCAGCTCACCGGGACAGGGGGCGGGTAATAATCAGCCCCAGCATTTT.

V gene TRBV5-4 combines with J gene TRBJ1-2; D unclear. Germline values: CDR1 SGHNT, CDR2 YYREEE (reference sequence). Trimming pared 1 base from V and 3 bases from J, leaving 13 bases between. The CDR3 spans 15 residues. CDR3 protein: CASSLRGGLDYGYTF. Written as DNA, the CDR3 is TGTGCCAGCAGCTTGCGAGGAGGGCTGGACTATGGCTACACCTTC.

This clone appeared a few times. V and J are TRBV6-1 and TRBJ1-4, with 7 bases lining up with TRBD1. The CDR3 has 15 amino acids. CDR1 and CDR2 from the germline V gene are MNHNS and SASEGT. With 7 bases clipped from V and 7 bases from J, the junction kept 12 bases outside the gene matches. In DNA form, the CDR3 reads TGTGCCAGCAATCGCCGGGACAGCCTTGGTGAAAAACTGTTTTTT. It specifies CASNRRDSLGEKLFF.

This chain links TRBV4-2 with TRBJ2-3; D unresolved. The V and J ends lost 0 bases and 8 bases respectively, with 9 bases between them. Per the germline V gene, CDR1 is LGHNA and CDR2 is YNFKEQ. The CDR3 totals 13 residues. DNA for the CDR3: TGTGCCAGCAGCCAAGATGTAGACCGTACGCAGTATTTT. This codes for CASSQDVDRTQYF.

CDR3 sequence reads: CASSVGQREEKLFF. The DNA of the CDR3 is TGTGCCAGCAGCGTGGGACAGAGGGAGGAAAAACTGTTTTTT. The V call is TRBV9, the J call TRBJ1-4; 7 bases align to TRBD1. The germline CDR1 and CDR2 sequences are SGDLS and YYNGEE. The CDR3 contains 14 residues. After removal of 2 bases from V and 8 bases from J, the junction contained 6 bases not matched to a gene.

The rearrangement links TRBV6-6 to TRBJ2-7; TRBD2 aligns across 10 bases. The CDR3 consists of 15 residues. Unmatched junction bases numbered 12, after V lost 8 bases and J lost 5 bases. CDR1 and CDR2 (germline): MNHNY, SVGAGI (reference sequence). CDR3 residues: CASRIVSGLANEQYF. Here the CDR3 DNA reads TGTGCCAGCCGTATTGTTTCGGGACTAGCGAACGAGCAGTACTTC.

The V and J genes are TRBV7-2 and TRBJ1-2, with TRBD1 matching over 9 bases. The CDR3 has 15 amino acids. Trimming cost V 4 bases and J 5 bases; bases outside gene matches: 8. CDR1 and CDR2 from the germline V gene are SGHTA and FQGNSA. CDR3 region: CASSSSGQGVYGYTF. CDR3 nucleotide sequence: TGTGCCAGCAGCTCTTCGGGACAGGGTGTTTATGGCTACACCTTC.

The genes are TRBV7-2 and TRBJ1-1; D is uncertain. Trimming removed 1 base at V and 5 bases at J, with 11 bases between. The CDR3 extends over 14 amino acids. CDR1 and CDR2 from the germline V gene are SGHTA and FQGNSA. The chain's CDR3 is CASSLELGTTEAFF. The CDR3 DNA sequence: TGTGCCAGCAGCTTAGAGTTGGGAACAACTGAAGCTTTCTTT. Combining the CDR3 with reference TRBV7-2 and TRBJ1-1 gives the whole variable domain GAGVSQSPSNKVTEKGKDVELRCDPISGHTALYWYRQSLGQGLEFLIYFQGNSAPDKSGLPSDRFSAERTGGSVSTLTIQRTQQEDSAVYLCASSLELGTTEAFFGQGTRLTVV.

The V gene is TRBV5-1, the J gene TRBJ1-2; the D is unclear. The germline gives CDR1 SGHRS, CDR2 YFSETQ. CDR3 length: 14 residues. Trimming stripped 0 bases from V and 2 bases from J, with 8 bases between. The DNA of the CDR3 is TGCGCCAGCAGCTTGGTGGCCCGCAACTATGGCTACACCTTC. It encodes CASSLVARNYGYTF.

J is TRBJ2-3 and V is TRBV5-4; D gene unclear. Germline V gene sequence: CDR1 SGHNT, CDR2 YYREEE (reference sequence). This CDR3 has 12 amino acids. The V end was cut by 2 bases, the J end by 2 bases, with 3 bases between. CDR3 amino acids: CASSLTTDTQYF. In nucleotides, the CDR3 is TGTGCCAGCAGCTTAACCACAGATACGCAGTATTTT.

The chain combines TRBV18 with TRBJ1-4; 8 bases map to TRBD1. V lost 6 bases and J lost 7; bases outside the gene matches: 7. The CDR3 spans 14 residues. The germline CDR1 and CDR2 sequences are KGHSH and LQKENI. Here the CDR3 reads CASSTGQVVEKLFF. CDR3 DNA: TGTGCCAGCTCTACGGGACAGGTGGTTGAAAAACTGTTTTTT. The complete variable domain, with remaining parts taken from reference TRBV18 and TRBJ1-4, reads NAGVMQNPRHLVRRRGQEARLRCSPMKGHSHVYWYRQLPEEGLKFMVYLQKENIIDESGMPKERFSAEFPKEGPSILRIQQVVRGDSAAYFCASSTGQVVEKLFFGSGTQLSVL.

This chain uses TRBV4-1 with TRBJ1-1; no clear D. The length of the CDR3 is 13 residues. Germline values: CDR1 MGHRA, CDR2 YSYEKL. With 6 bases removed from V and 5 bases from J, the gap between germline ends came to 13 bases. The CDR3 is CASSLAVATEAFF. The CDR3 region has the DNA TGCGCCAGCAGTCTTGCCGTCGCAACTGAAGCTTTCTTT.

The CDR3 sequence is CASSEEIEAFF. DNA of the CDR3: TGTGCCAGCAGTGAAGAGATTGAAGCTTTCTTT. The chain has TRBV6-8 and TRBJ1-1; no definite D call. V lost 5 bases and J lost 7, with 8 bases in between. This CDR3 is built from 11 residues. Germline V gene lookup returns CDR1 MNHGY and CDR2 SAAAGT.

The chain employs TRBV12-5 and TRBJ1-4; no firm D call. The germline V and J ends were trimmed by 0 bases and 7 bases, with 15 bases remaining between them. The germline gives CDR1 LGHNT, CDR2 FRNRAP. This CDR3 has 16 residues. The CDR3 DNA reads TGTGCTAGTGGTTTGGTAGTACCCGCTCGGGCTGAAAAACTGTTTTTT. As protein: CASGLVVPARAEKLFF.

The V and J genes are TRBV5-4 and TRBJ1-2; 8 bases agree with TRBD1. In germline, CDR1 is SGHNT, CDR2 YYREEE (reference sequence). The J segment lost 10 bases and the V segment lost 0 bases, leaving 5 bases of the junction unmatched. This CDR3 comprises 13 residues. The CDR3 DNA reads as TGTGCCAGCAGCTTGGACCGACAGGGGAACTACACCTTC. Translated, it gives CASSLDRQGNYTF.

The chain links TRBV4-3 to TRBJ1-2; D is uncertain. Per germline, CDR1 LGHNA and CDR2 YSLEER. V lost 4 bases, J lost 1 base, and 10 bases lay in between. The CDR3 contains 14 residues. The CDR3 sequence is CASSLELSNYGYTF. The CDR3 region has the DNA TGCGCCAGCAGCCTGGAGTTGAGTAACTATGGCTACACCTTC.

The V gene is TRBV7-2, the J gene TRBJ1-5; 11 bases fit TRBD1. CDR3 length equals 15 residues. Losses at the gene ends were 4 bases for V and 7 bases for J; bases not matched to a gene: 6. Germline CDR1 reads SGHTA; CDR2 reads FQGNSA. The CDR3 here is CASSSGQGAGQPQHF. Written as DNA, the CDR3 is TGTGCCAGCAGCTCAGGACAGGGGGCAGGACAGCCCCAGCATTTT. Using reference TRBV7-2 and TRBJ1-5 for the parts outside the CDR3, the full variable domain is GAGVSQSPSNKVTEKGKDVELRCDPISGHTALYWYRQSLGQGLEFLIYFQGNSAPDKSGLPSDRFSAERTGGSVSTLTIQRTQQEDSAVYLCASSSGQGAGQPQHFGDGTRLSIL.

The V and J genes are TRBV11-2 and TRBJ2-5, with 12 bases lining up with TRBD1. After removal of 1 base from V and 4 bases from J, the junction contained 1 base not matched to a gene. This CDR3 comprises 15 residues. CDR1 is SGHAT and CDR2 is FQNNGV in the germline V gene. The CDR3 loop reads CASSLGGQGAETQYF. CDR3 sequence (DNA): TGTGCCAGCAGCTTAGGGGGACAGGGGGCAGAGACCCAGTACTTC.

The CDR3 is CASSSLWEETQYF. The CDR3 nucleotides read TGTGCCAGCAGCTCACTCTGGGAAGAGACCCAGTACTTC. The V call is TRBV11-3, the J call TRBJ2-5; D unclear. V lost 4 bases and J lost 3, with 9 bases in between. This CDR3 comprises 13 residues. Germline V CDR1 and CDR2: SGHNT, YENEEA.

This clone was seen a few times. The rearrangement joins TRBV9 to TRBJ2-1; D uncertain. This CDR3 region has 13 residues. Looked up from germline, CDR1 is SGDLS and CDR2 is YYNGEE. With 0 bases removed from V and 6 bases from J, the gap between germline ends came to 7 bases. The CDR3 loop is CASSVEQSNEQFF. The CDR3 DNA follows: TGTGCCAGCAGCGTAGAGCAATCCAATGAGCAGTTCTTC.

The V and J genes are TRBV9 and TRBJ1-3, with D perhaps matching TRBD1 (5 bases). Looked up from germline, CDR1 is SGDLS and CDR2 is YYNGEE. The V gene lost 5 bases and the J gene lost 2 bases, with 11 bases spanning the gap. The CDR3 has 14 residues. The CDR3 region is CASSEGLAGNTIYF. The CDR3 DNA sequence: TGTGCCAGCAGTGAGGGACTTGCTGGAAACACCATATATTTT.

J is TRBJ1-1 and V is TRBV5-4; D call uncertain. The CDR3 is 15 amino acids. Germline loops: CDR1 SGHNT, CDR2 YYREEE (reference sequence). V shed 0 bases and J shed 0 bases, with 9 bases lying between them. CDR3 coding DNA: TGTGCCAGCAGCTTGGAGTTGGGTTTGAACACTGAAGCTTTCTTT. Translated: CASSLELGLNTEAFF.

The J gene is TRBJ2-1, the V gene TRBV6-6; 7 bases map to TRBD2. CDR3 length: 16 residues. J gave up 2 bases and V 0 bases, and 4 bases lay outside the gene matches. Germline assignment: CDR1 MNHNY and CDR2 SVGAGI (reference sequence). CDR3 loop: CASSYSGTIAYNEQFF. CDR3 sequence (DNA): TGTGCCAGCAGTTACTCCGGGACTATAGCCTACAATGAGCAGTTCTTC.

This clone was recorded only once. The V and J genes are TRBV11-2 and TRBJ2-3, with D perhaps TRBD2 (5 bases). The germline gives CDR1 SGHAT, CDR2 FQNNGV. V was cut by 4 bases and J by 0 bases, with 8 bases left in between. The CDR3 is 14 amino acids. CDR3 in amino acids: CASSSRTSTDTQYF. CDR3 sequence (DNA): TGTGCCAGCAGCTCTAGGACTAGCACAGATACGCAGTATTTT.

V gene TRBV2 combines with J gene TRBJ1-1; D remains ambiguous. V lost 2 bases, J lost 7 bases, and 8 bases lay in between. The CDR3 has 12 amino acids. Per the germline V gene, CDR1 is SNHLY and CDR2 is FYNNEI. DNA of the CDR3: TGTGCCAGCAGTGAAACGGGGATTGAAGCTTTCTTT. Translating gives CASSETGIEAFF.

CDR3 DNA: TGTGCCAGCAGCAATAGACAGGACAGGACGATGAACACTGAAGCTTTCTTT. It translates to CASSNRQDRTMNTEAFF. The V and J genes are TRBV21-1 and TRBJ1-1; the table's D call of TRBD1 was not tested on the DNA. TRBV21-1 is assigned pseudogene status. This CDR3 region has 17 residues.

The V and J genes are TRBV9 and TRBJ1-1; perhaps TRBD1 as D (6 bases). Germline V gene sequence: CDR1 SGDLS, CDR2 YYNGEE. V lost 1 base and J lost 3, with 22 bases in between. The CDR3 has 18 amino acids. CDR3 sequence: CASSVSGLPGHSDTEAFF. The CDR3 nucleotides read TGTGCCAGCAGCGTATCGGGATTGCCGGGACACTCAGACACTGAAGCTTTCTTT.

The CDR3 nucleotides read TGTGCCAGCAGCCCGAAGGGTGTGGGGGCCCACTATGGCTACACCTTC. Translation gives CASSPKGVGAHYGYTF. This chain connects TRBV5-8 to TRBJ1-2, with D possibly being TRBD1 (6 bases). From germline, CDR1 is SGHTS and CDR2 YDEGEE. V shed 4 bases and J shed 3 bases, with 19 bases lying between them. CDR3 length equals 16 residues. The full variable domain, completed using reference TRBV5-8 and TRBJ1-2, is EAGVTQSPTHLIKTRGQQATLRCSPISGHTSVYWYQQALGLGLQFLLWYDEGEERNRGNFPPRFSGRQFPNYSSELNVNALELEDSALYLCASSPKGVGAHYGYTFGSGTRLTVV.